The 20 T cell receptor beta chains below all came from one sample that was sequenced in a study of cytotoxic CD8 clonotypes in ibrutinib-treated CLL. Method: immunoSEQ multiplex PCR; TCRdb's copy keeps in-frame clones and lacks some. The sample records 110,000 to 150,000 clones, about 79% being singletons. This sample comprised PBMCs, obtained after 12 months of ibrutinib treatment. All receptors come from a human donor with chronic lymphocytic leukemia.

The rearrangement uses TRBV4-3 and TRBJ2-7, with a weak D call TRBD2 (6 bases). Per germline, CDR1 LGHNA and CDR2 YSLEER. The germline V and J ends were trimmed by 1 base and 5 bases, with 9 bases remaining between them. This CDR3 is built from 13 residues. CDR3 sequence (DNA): TGCGCCAGCAGCCAAGGTCGGGAGCACGAGCAGTACTTC. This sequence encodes CASSQGREHEQYF.

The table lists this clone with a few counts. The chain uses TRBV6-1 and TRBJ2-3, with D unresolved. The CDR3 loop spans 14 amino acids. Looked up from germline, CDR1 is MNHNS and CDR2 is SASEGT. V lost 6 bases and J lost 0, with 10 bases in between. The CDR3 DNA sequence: TGTGCCAGCAGCGTCGACCTAAGCACAGATACGCAGTATTTT. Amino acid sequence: CASSVDLSTDTQYF.

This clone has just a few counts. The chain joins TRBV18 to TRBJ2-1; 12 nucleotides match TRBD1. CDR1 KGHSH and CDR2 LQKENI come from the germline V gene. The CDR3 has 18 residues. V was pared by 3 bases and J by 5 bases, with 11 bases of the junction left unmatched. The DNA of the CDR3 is TGTGCCAGCTCACCGAGGGGACAGGGGGCGGTAGGCGACAATGAGCAGTTCTTC. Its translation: CASSPRGQGAVGDNEQFF.

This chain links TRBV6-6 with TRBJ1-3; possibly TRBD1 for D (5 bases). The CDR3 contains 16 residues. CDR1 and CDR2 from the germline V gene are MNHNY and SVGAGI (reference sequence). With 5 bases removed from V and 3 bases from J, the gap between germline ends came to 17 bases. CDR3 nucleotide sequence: TGTGCCAGCAGTCTTAGCCCCGCAGGGATTGGAAACACCATATATTTT. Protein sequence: CASSLSPAGIGNTIYF.

CDR3 DNA: TGTGCCAGCAGCTTGTCTCCGGACACTGAAGCTTTCTTT. Amino acid sequence: CASSLSPDTEAFF. This chain uses TRBV5-6 with TRBJ1-1; D ambiguous. The V gene lost 1 base and the J gene lost 3 bases, with 7 bases spanning the gap. The CDR3 is 13 residues long. In germline, CDR1 is SGHDT, CDR2 YYEEEE.

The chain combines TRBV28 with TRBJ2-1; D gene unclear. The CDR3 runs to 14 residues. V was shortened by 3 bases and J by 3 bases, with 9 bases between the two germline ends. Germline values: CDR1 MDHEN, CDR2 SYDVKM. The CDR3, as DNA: TGTGCCAGCAGTTTCCCCGACGGCTACAATGAGCAGTTCTTC. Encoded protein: CASSFPDGYNEQFF.

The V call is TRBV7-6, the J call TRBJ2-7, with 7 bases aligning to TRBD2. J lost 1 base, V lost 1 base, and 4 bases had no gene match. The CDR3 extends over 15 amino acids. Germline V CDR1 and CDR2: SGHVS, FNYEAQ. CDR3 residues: CASSLGEGRSYEQYF. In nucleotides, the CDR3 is TGTGCCAGCAGCTTAGGGGAGGGCAGATCCTACGAGCAGTACTTC.

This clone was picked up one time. Here the CDR3 reads CARRVQGRGLETQYF. CDR3 nucleotides: TGCGCCAGGCGGGTCCAGGGCAGGGGGCTTGAGACCCAGTACTTC. The gene calls are TRBV5-1 and TRBJ2-5; 8 nucleotides align to TRBD1. The germline V gene has CDR1 SGHRS and CDR2 YFSETQ. CDR3 length: 15 residues. Trimming at V came to 8 bases and at J to 5 bases, leaving 14 bases not matched to a gene.

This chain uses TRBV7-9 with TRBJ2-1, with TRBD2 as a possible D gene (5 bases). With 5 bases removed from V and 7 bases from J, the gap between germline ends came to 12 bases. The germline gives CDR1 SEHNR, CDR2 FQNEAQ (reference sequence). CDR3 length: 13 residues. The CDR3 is CASSLGVANEQFF. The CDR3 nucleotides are TGTGCCAGCAGCCTGGGAGTGGCGAATGAGCAGTTCTTC.

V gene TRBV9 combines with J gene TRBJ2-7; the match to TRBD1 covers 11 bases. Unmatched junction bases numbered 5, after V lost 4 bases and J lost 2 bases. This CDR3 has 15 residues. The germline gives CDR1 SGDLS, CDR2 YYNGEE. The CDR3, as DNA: TGTGCCAGCAGCCCTCGGACAGGGGGCACCTACGAGCAGTACTTC. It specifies CASSPRTGGTYEQYF.

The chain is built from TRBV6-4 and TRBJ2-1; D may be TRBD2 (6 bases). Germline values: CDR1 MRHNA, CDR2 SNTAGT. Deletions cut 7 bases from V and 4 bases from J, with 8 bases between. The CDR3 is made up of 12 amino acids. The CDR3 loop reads CASTSEYNEQFF. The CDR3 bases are TGTGCCAGCACTAGCGAGTACAATGAGCAGTTCTTC.

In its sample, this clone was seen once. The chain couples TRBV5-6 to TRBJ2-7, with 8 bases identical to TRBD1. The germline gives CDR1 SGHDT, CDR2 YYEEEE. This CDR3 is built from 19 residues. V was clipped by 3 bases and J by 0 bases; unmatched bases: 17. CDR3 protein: CASSSWTGTNFVDSYEQYF. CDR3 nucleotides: TGTGCCAGCAGCTCCTGGACAGGGACCAACTTCGTTGACTCCTACGAGCAGTACTTC.

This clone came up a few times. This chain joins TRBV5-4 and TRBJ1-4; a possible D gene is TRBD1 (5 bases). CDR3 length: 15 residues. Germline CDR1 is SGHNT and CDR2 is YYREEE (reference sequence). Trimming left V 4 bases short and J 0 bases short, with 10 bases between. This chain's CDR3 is CASSPGLTTNEKLFF. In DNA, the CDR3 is TGTGCCAGCAGCCCGGGACTGACAACTAATGAAAAACTGTTTTTT. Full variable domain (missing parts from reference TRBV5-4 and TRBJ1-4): ETGVTQSPTHLIKTRGQQVTLRCSSQSGHNTVSWYQQALGQGPQFIFQYYREEENGRGNFPPRFSGLQFPNYSSELNVNALELDDSALYLCASSPGLTTNEKLFFGSGTQLSVL.

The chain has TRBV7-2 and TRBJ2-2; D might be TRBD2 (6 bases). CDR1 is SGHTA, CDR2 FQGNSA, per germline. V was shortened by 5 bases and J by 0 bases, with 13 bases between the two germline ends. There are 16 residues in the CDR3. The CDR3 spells CASSPALASNTGELFF. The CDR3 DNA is TGTGCCAGCAGCCCGGCCCTAGCGTCGAACACCGGGGAGCTGTTTTTT.

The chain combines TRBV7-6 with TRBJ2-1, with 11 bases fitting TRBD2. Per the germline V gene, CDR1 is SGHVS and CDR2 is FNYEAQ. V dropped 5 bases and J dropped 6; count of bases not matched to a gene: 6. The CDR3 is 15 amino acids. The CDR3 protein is CASSPTSGNGNEQFF. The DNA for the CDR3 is TGTGCCAGCAGCCCGACTAGCGGGAACGGCAATGAGCAGTTCTTC.

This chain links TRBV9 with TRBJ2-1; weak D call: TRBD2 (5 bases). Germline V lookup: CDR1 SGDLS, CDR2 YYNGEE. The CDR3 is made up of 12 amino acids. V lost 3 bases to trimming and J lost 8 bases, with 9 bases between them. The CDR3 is CASSASPDEQFF. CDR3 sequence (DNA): TGTGCCAGCAGCGCTAGCCCCGATGAGCAGTTCTTC.

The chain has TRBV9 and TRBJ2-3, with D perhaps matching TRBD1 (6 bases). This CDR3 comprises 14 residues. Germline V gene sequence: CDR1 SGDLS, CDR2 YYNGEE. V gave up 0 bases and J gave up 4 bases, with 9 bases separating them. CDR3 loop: CASSVANRADTQYF. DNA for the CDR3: TGTGCCAGCAGCGTAGCTAACAGGGCAGATACGCAGTATTTT.

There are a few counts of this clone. The CDR3 DNA sequence: TGTGCCAGCAGTGATGGGACTAGTCGCGAGCAGTACTTC. Protein: CASSDGTSREQYF. This chain uses TRBV25-1 with TRBJ2-7, with TRBD2 identical over 8 bases. V was pared by 3 bases and J by 6 bases, with 4 bases of the junction left unmatched. This CDR3 has 13 residues. Germline CDR1 and CDR2: MGHDK and SYGVNS.

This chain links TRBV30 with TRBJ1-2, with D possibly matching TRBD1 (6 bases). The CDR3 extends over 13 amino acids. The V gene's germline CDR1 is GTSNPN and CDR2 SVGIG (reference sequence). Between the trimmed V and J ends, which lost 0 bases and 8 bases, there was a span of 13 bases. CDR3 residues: CAWSVHRVGGYTF. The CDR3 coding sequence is TGTGCCTGGAGTGTACACAGGGTAGGCGGCTACACCTTC.

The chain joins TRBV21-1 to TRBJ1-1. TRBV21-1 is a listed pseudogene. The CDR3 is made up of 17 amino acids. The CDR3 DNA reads TGTGCCAGCAGCCTTCTTGCCCCGTCCGGGACGAACACTGAAGCTTTCTTT. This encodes CASSLLAPSGTNTEAFF.